Listed below are T cell receptor beta chains from one sample, sequenced in a study of T-cell memory formation after mild COVID-19. Using its own MiXCR run on the 5' RACE reads, TCRdb lists one record per CDR3 protein. The table has under 150,000 distinct CDR3 sequences, 20% to 25% seen once. The sequencing input was PBMCs or a T cell subset sorted from them (not recorded which). These receptor sequences come from a man between 18 and 35 years old who had mild COVID-19 (a few samples of this study predate the infection). Cell type and time point are not known. Each CDR3 is given without its conserved first and last residue. Fields, in order: J gene, CDR3 length, V gene, CDR3 protein.

>TRBJ1-4|9|TRBV7-9
ASSLSEKLF
>TRBJ2-2|13|TRBV4-1
ASSIGQGATGELF
>TRBJ2-1|9|TRBV29-1
AIGTYSEQF
>TRBJ2-1|13|TRBV6-5
ASSYSQGRTDEQF
>TRBJ2-5|10|TRBV6-5
ASSGQQETQY
>TRBJ2-5|12|TRBV20-1
SARTGGYQETQY
>TRBJ2-7|11|TRBV19
ASSIEGDYEQY
>TRBJ1-6|17|TRBV4-3
ASSQGPRGGNFYNSPLH
>TRBJ1-2|10|TRBV7-9
ASSTDLYGYT
>TRBJ2-3|13|TRBV7-9
ASSFTPGSTDTQY
>TRBJ2-1|11|TRBV11-2
ASSLGLGGGEF
>TRBJ2-1|15|TRBV11-2
ASSPGLAGGILDEQF
>TRBJ2-1|12|TRBV20-1
SAKPLDRINEQF
>TRBJ1-2|11|TRBV7-3
ASSSGQADGYT
>TRBJ1-5|11|TRBV29-1
SVGGTLNQPQH
>TRBJ2-5|11|TRBV7-9
ASSSGGQETQY
>TRBJ2-7|11|TRBV6-5
ASIRTGGNEQY
>TRBJ2-2|13|TRBV7-8
ASSQASGPAGELF
>TRBJ2-7|15|TRBV10-3
AISEPVGRVDSYEQY
>TRBJ2-1|10|TRBV9
ASSATRDEQF
>TRBJ1-5|14|TRBV4-1
ASSQWGQGSNQPQH
>TRBJ1-1|12|TRBV29-1
SVCDPGVGTEAF
>TRBJ2-7|12|TRBV12-3/TRBV12-4
ASSFKGGVYEQY
>TRBJ2-1|13|TRBV9
ASSVEQGFYNEQF
>TRBJ2-1|10|TRBV7-9
ASSLDRHEQF
>TRBJ2-5|9|TRBV12-3/TRBV12-4
ASGPTETQY
>TRBJ2-1|14|TRBV6-4
ASSPGGQGEYNEQF
>TRBJ1-2|13|TRBV7-8
ASSSALDRGYGYT
>TRBJ1-2|13|TRBV6-2/TRBV6-3
ASSYVQEPNYGYT
>TRBJ2-7|16|TRBV5-1
ASRASGSSGSSSYEQY
>TRBJ1-5|13|TRBV11-2
ASSGGVEGHQPQH
>TRBJ1-4|13|TRBV5-1
ASSLMGGSGEKLF
>TRBJ2-7|13|TRBV5-1
ASSFRAASSYEQY
>TRBJ2-3|14|TRBV7-6
ASSLPEGAGTDTQY
>TRBJ2-1|11|TRBV7-9
ASSYRGPQEQF
>TRBJ1-6|14|TRBV20-1
SAIGTGREWDSPLH
>TRBJ2-3|15|TRBV7-2
ASSSFPLGTRTDTQY